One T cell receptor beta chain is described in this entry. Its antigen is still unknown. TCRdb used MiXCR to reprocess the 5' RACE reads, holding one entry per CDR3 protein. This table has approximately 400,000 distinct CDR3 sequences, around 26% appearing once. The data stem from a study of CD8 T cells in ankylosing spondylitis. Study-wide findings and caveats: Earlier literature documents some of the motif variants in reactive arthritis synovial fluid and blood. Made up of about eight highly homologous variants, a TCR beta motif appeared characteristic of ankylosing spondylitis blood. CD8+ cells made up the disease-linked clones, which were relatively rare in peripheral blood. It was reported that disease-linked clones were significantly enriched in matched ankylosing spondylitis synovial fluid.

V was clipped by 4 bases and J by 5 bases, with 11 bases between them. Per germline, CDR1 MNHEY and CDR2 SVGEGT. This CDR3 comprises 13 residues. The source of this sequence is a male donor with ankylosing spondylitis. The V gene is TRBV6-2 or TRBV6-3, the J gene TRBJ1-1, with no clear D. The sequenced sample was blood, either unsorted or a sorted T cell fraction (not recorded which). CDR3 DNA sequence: TGTGCCAGCAGTTCTGGATGGGAGACTGAAGCTTTCTTT. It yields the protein CASSSGWETEAFF.